Each of the 18 T cell receptor beta chains below was sequenced from the same sample in a study of T cells in Graves' hyperthyroidism and ophthalmopathy. Researchers amplified the TCR beta CDR3 regions from RNA transcripts. In the first-round RT-PCR of the TCR CDR3, the HTBI primer set was used. From the multiplex PCR reads, TCRdb called clonotypes with MiXCR, one entry per CDR3 protein. The sample contains about 840,000 distinct CDR3 sequences, 38% of which appear only once. Sample: blood. The source is a man aged 18 to 30 with Graves' hyperthyroidism.

The chain is built from TRBV4-1 and TRBJ2-5; either TRBD1 or TRBD2 may fit D (5 bases each). The germline gives CDR1 MGHRA, CDR2 YSYEKL. The CDR3 spans 14 residues. Trimming removed 0 bases at V and 4 bases at J, with 9 bases between. The CDR3 DNA sequence: TGCGCCAGCAGCCAAGATCGGGACGGAGAGACCCAGTACTTC. Translation: CASSQDRDGETQYF.

This clonotype was seen only a few times. The chain links TRBV10-3 to TRBJ1-2, with TRBD1 matching over 7 bases. V lost 10 bases, J lost 3 bases, and 8 bases stayed unmatched. Germline-derived CDR1 and CDR2 are ENHRY and SYGVKD. The CDR3 sequence is 13 residues long. CDR3 nucleotide sequence: TGTGCCAGTTCTTTCGACAGGGACTATGGCTACACCTTC. Residues: CASSFDRDYGYTF.

About this clonotype: Compared with germline, one end of the junction differs, possibly owing to a read error. The rearrangement links TRBV12-3 or TRBV12-4 to TRBJ2-7, with 11 positions matching TRBD1. CDR3 length: 13 residues. The CDR3, as DNA: TGTGCCAGCAGTGGACAGGGGGCGGGGGAGCAGCACTTC. It specifies CASSGQGAGEQHF.

Note on this clonotype: One end of the junction fails to match germline, which may point to a read error. The chain employs TRBV5-4 and TRBJ2-6; D is undetermined. Germline lookup yields CDR1 SGHNT and CDR2 YYREEE (reference sequence). The length of the CDR3 is 17 residues. The CDR3 loop reads CASSQDWTARGANVLTF. The CDR3 DNA is TGCGCCAGCAGCCAAGATTGGACCGCCCGGGGGGCCAACGTCCTGACTTTC.

The chain couples TRBV25-1 to TRBJ1-4; no reliable D call. Trimming removed 2 bases at V and 0 bases at J, with 10 bases between. Germline V gene lookup returns CDR1 MGHDK and CDR2 SYGVNS. The CDR3 is 16 amino acids. CDR3 DNA sequence: TGTGCCAGCAGTGAACTGGACGGCGCAACTAATGAAAAACTGTTTTTT. Its protein is CASSELDGATNEKLFF.

The table lists this clonotype with many counts. The chain links TRBV7-9 to TRBJ1-5, with D perhaps matching TRBD1 (5 bases). CDR3 length: 17 residues. Germline-derived CDR1 and CDR2 are SEHNR and FQNEAQ (reference sequence). Trimming pared 0 bases from V and 1 base from J, leaving 13 bases between. CDR3 sequence (DNA): TGTGCCAGCAGCTTAGCGTGGGGGGAGGGGAGCAATCAGCCCCAGCATTTT. Its protein product is CASSLAWGEGSNQPQHF. The variable domain in full, completed from reference TRBV7-9 and TRBJ1-5, reads DTGVSQNPRHKITKRGQNVTFRCDPISEHNRLYWYRQTLGQGPEFLTYFQNEAQLEKSRLLSDRFSAERPKGSFSTLEIQRTEQGDSAMYLCASSLAWGEGSNQPQHFGDGTRLSIL.

This clonotype turned up a few times. The chain links TRBV29-1 to TRBJ2-6; unclear D gene. The CDR3 extends over 12 amino acids. Germline V lookup: CDR1 SQVTM, CDR2 ANQGSEA. Trimming cost V 4 bases and J 6 bases, with 7 bases left between them. The chain's CDR3 is CSVVPSANVLTF. CDR3 sequence (DNA): TGCAGCGTTGTTCCGTCGGCCAACGTCCTGACTTTC. The complete variable domain, with remaining parts taken from reference TRBV29-1 and TRBJ2-6, reads SAVISQKPSRDICQRGTSLTIQCQVDSQVTMMFWYRQQPGQSLTLIATANQGSEATYESGFVIDKFPISRPNLTFSTLTVSNMSPEDSSIYLCSVVPSANVLTFGAGSRLTVL.

J is TRBJ2-5 and V is TRBV12-3 or TRBV12-4; TRBD1 aligns across 10 bases. The junction had 9 bases not matched to a gene; V was cut back by 6 bases and J by 2 bases. The CDR3 runs to 16 residues. The CDR3 loop reads CASRYTGTGDQETQYF. The DNA of the CDR3 is TGTGCCAGCAGGTATACCGGGACAGGGGATCAAGAGACCCAGTACTTC.

The rearrangement uses TRBV12-3 or TRBV12-4 and TRBJ2-7; D unresolved. Trimming took off 8 bases at V and 4 bases at J, with 9 bases between the two ends. The CDR3 runs to 11 residues. CDR3: CASGRQYEQYF. CDR3 nucleotide sequence: TGTGCCAGCGGCAGGCAATACGAGCAGTACTTC.

This chain connects TRBV10-2 to TRBJ1-5; 7 bases line up with TRBD1. Germline trimming cut 8 bases from V and 7 bases from J; bases unmatched to any gene: 11. The germline V gene encodes CDR1 WSHSY and CDR2 SAAADI. The CDR3 is 14 amino acids. CDR3 region: CASADREGYQPQHF. In DNA, the CDR3 is TGCGCCAGCGCCGACAGGGAGGGTTACCAGCCCCAGCATTTT.

This clonotype appeared a few times. J is TRBJ1-1 and V is TRBV15, with 7 bases fitting TRBD1. The CDR3 covers 15 residues. Germline V gene lookup returns CDR1 LNHNV and CDR2 YYDKDF (reference sequence). The trim removed 1 base at V and 2 bases at J, leaving 4 bases unmatched. DNA of the CDR3: TGTGCCACCAGCAGAGGTGGACAGGAAAACACTGAAGCTTTCTTT. Its protein product is CATSRGGQENTEAFF.

This clonotype was counted a single time. One base away lies a much larger clone, so this may be a sequencing read error. The rearrangement links TRBV9 to TRBJ1-4; 9 bases are shared with TRBD1. This CDR3 has 14 amino acids. CDR1 SGDLS and CDR2 YYNGEE come from the germline V gene. V lost 3 bases and J lost 8; bases outside the gene matches: 5. The CDR3 DNA sequence: TGTGCCAGCAGCGCGGACAGGGGAGGAGAAAAACTGTTTTTT. Its translation is CASSADRGGEKLFF.

Remarks on this clonotype: The final CDR3 position lacks the conserved phenylalanine or tryptophan, pointing to a likely read error. This chain connects TRBV10-3 to TRBJ2-5, with TRBD1 matching 11 bases. The J call could be wrong; TRBJ2-7 is a better fit for the DNA end. The CDR3 consists of 13 residues. CDR1 and CDR2 (germline): ENHRY, SYGVKD. CDR3 nucleotide sequence: TGTGCCATCCAGGGACAGGGGGGCTACGAGCAGTACCTC. This translates into CAIQGQGGYEQYL.

The chain employs TRBV29-1 and TRBJ1-1; D is undetermined. CDR3 length: 10 amino acids. Per germline, CDR1 SQVTM and CDR2 ANQGSEA. V was shortened by 8 bases and J by 10 bases, with 14 bases between the two germline ends. CDR3 in amino acids: CSLHGGGAFF. CDR3 nucleotide sequence: TGCAGCTTACATGGCGGCGGAGCTTTCTTT.

This clonotype was detected many times. CDR3 in DNA: TGTGCCAGCAGCCTAGGGGTATTAGCTGGAAACACCATATATTTT. It translates to CASSLGVLAGNTIYF. The chain recombines TRBV7-8 with TRBJ1-3, with a possible D match to TRBD1 (5 bases). Germline V lookup: CDR1 SGHVS, CDR2 FQNEAQ. CDR3 length: 15 residues. V was clipped by 5 bases and J by 2 bases, with 13 bases between them.

This clonotype was observed at least ten times. The J gene is TRBJ1-1, the V gene TRBV12-3 or TRBV12-4; D remains ambiguous. Trimming pared 6 bases from V and 2 bases from J, leaving 4 bases between. This CDR3 contains 11 residues. The CDR3 is CASSFNTEAFF. The CDR3 DNA sequence: TGTGCCAGCAGCTTTAACACTGAAGCTTTCTTT.

This clonotype has ten or more counts. The chain recombines TRBV19 with TRBJ1-5, with 10 bases aligning to TRBD1. Germline-derived CDR1 and CDR2 are LNHDA and SQIVND (reference sequence). The J segment lost 6 bases and the V segment lost 0 bases, leaving 5 bases of the junction unmatched. The CDR3 runs 16 residues. Here the CDR3 DNA reads TGTGCCAGTAGTATAGAGGGACAGGGGAATAGTCAGCCCCAGCATTTT. This codes for CASSIEGQGNSQPQHF.

This clonotype was detected many times. This CDR3 is CSVRRGQNEKLFF. The CDR3 nucleotides read TGCAGCGTTCGGAGGGGGCAAAATGAAAAACTGTTTTTT. The chain joins TRBV29-1 to TRBJ1-4, with 7 bases identical to TRBD1. This CDR3 comprises 13 residues. V gave up 5 bases and J gave up 5 bases; unmatched junction bases: 5. Germline CDR1 SQVTM, CDR2 ANQGSEA. Full variable domain (rest looked up from reference TRBV29-1 and TRBJ1-4): SAVISQKPSRDICQRGTSLTIQCQVDSQVTMMFWYRQQPGQSLTLIATANQGSEATYESGFVIDKFPISRPNLTFSTLTVSNMSPEDSSIYLCSVRRGQNEKLFFGSGTQLSVL.